The present entry profiles one TCR beta chain with its context. Its antigen is currently unknown. Primers: 60 Vbeta forward and 13 Jbeta reverse. The data were produced by immunoSEQ multiplex PCR, yet TCRdb's version contains in-frame clones alone and is incomplete. The sample comprises approximately 140,000 clones, 70% to 80% of which are singletons, and 5.1% rests with the top ten. This entry belongs to a study of cytomegalovirus exposure and HLA in healthy donors. General observations from the study: Among TCR beta chains, those listed as cytomegalovirus-associated numbered 164. In vitro, a few CMV-associated chains proved specific for CMV antigens. Sequences of the TCR beta chain were said to predict the HLA-A and HLA-B alleles of most subjects accurately.

There are 16 residues in the CDR3. The germline V gene encodes CDR1 SGHDN and CDR2 FVKESK. V lost 0 bases and J 5 bases, leaving 14 bases between the germline ends. This receptor was identified in a male donor in good health and CMV-seronegative. This chain connects TRBV14 to TRBJ2-1; maybe TRBD2 (5 bases). Sequencing used PBMCs. CDR3 bases: TGTGCCAGCAGCCAAGATCGGGGTAGCACCCACAATGAGCAGTTCTTC. This sequence encodes CASSQDRGSTHNEQFF. The complete variable domain, with remaining parts taken from reference TRBV14 and TRBJ2-1, reads EAGVTQFPSHSVIEKGQTVTLRCDPISGHDNLYWYRRVMGKEIKFLLHFVKESKQDESGMPNNRFLAERTGGTYSTLKVQPAELEDSGVYFCASSQDRGSTHNEQFFGPGTRLTVL.